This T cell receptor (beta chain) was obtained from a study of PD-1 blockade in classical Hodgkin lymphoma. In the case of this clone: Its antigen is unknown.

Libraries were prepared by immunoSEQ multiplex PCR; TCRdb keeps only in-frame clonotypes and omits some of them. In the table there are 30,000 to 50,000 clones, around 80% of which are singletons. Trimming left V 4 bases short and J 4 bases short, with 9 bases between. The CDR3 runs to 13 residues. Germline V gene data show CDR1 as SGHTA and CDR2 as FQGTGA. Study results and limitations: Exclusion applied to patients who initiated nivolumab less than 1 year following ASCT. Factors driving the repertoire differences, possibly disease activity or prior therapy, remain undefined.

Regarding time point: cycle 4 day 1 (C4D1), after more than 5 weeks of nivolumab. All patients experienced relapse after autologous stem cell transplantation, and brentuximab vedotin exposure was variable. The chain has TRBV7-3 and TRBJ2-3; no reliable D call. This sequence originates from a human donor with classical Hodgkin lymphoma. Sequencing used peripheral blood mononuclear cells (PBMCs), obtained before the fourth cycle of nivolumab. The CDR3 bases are TGTGCCAGCAGCTCGCGACTTGCAGATACGCAGTATTTT. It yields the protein CASSSRLADTQYF. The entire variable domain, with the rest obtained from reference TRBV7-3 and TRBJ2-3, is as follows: GAGVSQTPSNKVTEKGKYVELRCDPISGHTALYWYRQSLGQGPEFLIYFQGTGAADDSGLPNDRFFAVRPEGSVSTLKIQRTERGDSAVYLCASSSRLADTQYFGPGTRLTVL.